Listed here are 5 T cell receptor beta chains from one sample, sequenced in a study of T cell repertoires in cytomegalovirus infection (dated 2019 in TCRdb). The instrument given in TCRdb is Illumina HiSeq 1500. TCRdb ran its own pipeline on the public reads, namely fastp trimming at Q25 and MiXCR clone calling, and kept in-frame beta chains. Each CDR3 protein appears once, grouped with its most common genes and DNA. The sample table contains fewer than 1,000,000 distinct CDR3 sequences; only one count was recorded for roughly a third of them. Around an eighth of the sample is held by the ten biggest clonotypes. Their antigens remain unidentified. The intended sense of this specimen's treatment or condition label: in vitro stimulation with specific CMV peptide epitopes to enrich CMV-specific T cells. The sample was cultured CD8+ T cells from PBMCs, taken from culture after CMV antigen stimulation. The source of these receptors is a human donor in good health (CMV status not recorded). Some clones in this sample may be carry-over from other donors' samples.

The V and J genes are TRBV29-1 and TRBJ2-7, with no clear D. Germline V gene sequence: CDR1 SQVTM, CDR2 ANQGSEA. V lost 0 bases to trimming and J lost 2 bases, with 8 bases between them. The CDR3 length is 13 residues. Here the CDR3 DNA reads TGCAGCGTTGAAGACACCAGGACCTACGAGCAGTACTTC. It is translated as CSVEDTRTYEQYF.

The V call is TRBV5-8, the J call TRBJ2-1, with D possibly TRBD2 on 6 matching bases. V shed 1 base and J shed 4 bases, with 15 bases lying between them. The CDR3 consists of 16 residues. CDR1 is SGHTS, CDR2 YDEGEE, per germline. The CDR3: CASSLRRVALYNEQFF. The CDR3 DNA sequence: TGTGCCAGCAGCTTGAGGAGGGTGGCTTTATACAATGAGCAGTTCTTC.

This clonotype occurred a few times. V usage is TRBV28 and J usage is TRBJ2-7; TRBD2 is a possible D gene (5 bases). Germline lookup yields CDR1 MDHEN and CDR2 SYDVKM. V lost 4 bases, J lost 5 bases, and 15 bases lay in between. The length of the CDR3 is 14 residues. In DNA form, the CDR3 reads TGTGCCAGCAGTTCCGCCAGACTACCCCACGAGCAGTACGTC. Its translation: CASSSARLPHEQYV.

In this sample, this clonotype turned up a few times. The chain recombines TRBV2 with TRBJ2-2; D tentatively reads TRBD1 or TRBD2 (5 bases each). The V and J ends lost 7 bases and 5 bases respectively, with 17 bases between them. This CDR3 region has 15 residues. The germline V gene encodes CDR1 SNHLY and CDR2 FYNNEI. The CDR3 here is CASTPPGTETGELFF. The CDR3 bases are TGTGCCAGCACACCCCCGGGGACCGAAACCGGGGAGCTGTTTTTT.

The V and J genes are TRBV6-2 or TRBV6-3 and TRBJ2-7; TRBD2 aligns across 11 bases. Losses at the gene ends were 7 bases for V and 3 bases for J; bases not matched to a gene: 2. Germline CDR1 is MNHEY and CDR2 is SVGEGT. This CDR3 has 13 residues. The CDR3 protein is CASTSGGSYEQYV. The CDR3 nucleotides are TGTGCCAGCACTAGCGGGGGGAGCTACGAGCAGTACGTC.